A single sample is the source of the 31 T cell receptor beta chains below, sequenced in a study of blood T cell repertoires in COVID-19 (dated by TCRdb to the early 2020s). The library was built by means of the immunoSEQ multiplex PCR assay. TCRdb re-hosts the immuneACCESS table, in-frame sequences only. Its copies lack some clones; in the studies checked, an unresolved V gene accounts for under half of them, and the cause for the rest is not known. Present in this sample are around 200,000 clones, about 87% of which were seen just once. Under 13% of the sample is in the top ten clones. Sequencing was carried out using PBMCs or T cells enriched from blood (not recorded which). Receptors originate from a man aged 18 to 29 with acute COVID-19.

The V call is TRBV6-1, the J call TRBJ1-2; a possible D gene is TRBD1 (5 bases). This CDR3 is 15 amino acids long. Germline CDR1 and CDR2: MNHNS and SASEGT. Trimming removed 2 bases from V and 3 bases from J, with 13 bases in between. CDR3 amino acids: CASSESGGVDYGYTF. In DNA, the CDR3 is TGTGCCAGCAGTGAATCGGGAGGGGTCGACTATGGCTACACCTTC.

This chain uses TRBV28 with TRBJ1-3, with D maybe TRBD1 (5 bases). V was clipped by 3 bases and J by 4 bases, with 13 bases between them. CDR1 is MDHEN and CDR2 is SYDVKM in the germline V gene. This CDR3 has 15 amino acids. CDR3 amino acids: CASSLDQGGGNTIYF. CDR3 bases: TGTGCCAGCAGTTTGGATCAGGGAGGAGGAAACACCATATATTTT.

The chain has TRBV4-2 and TRBJ1-5; the match to TRBD1 covers 9 bases. Germline CDR1 reads LGHNA; CDR2 reads YNFKEQ. Trimming cost V 0 bases and J 6 bases; bases outside gene matches: 6. This CDR3 region has 16 residues. As DNA, the CDR3 is TGTGCCAGCAGCCAAGAGGGACAGGGAGGACGTCAGCCCCAGCATTTT. Encoded protein: CASSQEGQGGRQPQHF.

The V and J genes are TRBV24-1 and TRBJ2-1; 9 bases fit TRBD2. The trim removed 0 bases at V and 8 bases at J, leaving 7 bases unmatched. From germline, CDR1 is KGHDR and CDR2 SFDVKD. The CDR3 loop spans 16 amino acids. This CDR3 is CATSDLADGGRDEQFF. The DNA for the CDR3 is TGTGCCACCAGTGATTTGGCTGATGGCGGGAGGGATGAGCAGTTCTTC.

The genes are TRBV7-2 and TRBJ2-7; 10 nucleotides match TRBD2. The germline CDR1 and CDR2 sequences are SGHTA and FQGNSA. The CDR3 has 14 amino acids. The V segment lost 3 bases and the J segment 12 bases; nucleotides outside the gene matches: 11. CDR3 region: CASSFTGTSAPRYF. The DNA for the CDR3 is TGTGCCAGCAGCTTTACCGGGACTAGCGCCCCCCGGTACTTC.

V is TRBV4-1 and J is TRBJ1-5, with 8 bases aligning to TRBD1. The CDR3 extends over 15 amino acids. V trimming: 5 bases; J trimming: 6 bases; junction bases outside the gene matches: 9. Germline CDR1 and CDR2: MGHRA and YSYEKL. The DNA of the CDR3 is TGCGCCAGCAGCGAGGGACAGGTTGACAGTCAGCCCCAGCATTTT. This encodes CASSEGQVDSQPQHF.

This clone was detected only once. V usage is TRBV7-9 and J usage is TRBJ2-2; TRBD2 matches at 11 bases. The CDR3 has 16 amino acids. V lost 5 bases and J lost 2; bases outside the gene matches: 4. Looked up from germline, CDR1 is SEHNR and CDR2 is FQNEAQ (reference sequence). The CDR3 DNA is TGTGCCAGCAGCGCGACTAGCGGGACCAACACCGGGGAGCTGTTTTTT. Residues: CASSATSGTNTGELFF.

V is TRBV5-1 and J is TRBJ2-3; no definite D call. Germline loops: CDR1 SGHRS, CDR2 YFSETQ. The CDR3 spans 14 residues. V was trimmed by 0 bases and J by 4 bases, leaving 9 bases between them. The CDR3 sequence is CASSLGLSADTQYF. CDR3 nucleotides: TGCGCCAGCAGCTTGGGGTTATCGGCAGATACGCAGTATTTT.

V is TRBV20-1 and J is TRBJ2-3; 8 bases line up with TRBD2. The germline CDR1 and CDR2 sequences are DFQATT and SNEGSKA (reference sequence). The CDR3 sequence is 15 residues long. Unmatched junction bases numbered 7, after V lost 3 bases and J lost 2 bases. CDR3 nucleotide sequence: TGCAGTGCTAGTCGGCAGCGGGAGCTCACAGATACGCAGTATTTT. This encodes CSASRQRELTDTQYF.

The rearrangement joins TRBV30 to TRBJ1-5; 9 positions agree with TRBD1. The J segment lost 0 bases and the V segment lost 3 bases, leaving 3 bases of the junction unmatched. The CDR3 has 15 amino acids. Looked up from germline, CDR1 is GTSNPN and CDR2 is SVGIG (reference sequence). CDR3 loop: CAWSGQGFSNQPQHF. CDR3 bases: TGTGCCTGGAGCGGACAGGGGTTTAGCAATCAGCCCCAGCATTTT.

The V gene is TRBV12-3 or TRBV12-4, the J gene TRBJ1-5; D not resolved. The CDR3 runs 13 residues. With 5 bases removed from V and 7 bases from J, the gap between germline ends came to 12 bases. For the CDR3, the DNA is TGTGCCAGCAGTCTCTCGGGAGGACAGCCCCAGCATTTT. Encoded protein: CASSLSGGQPQHF.

The gene calls are TRBV27 and TRBJ2-3, with 13 bases matching TRBD2. V gave up 0 bases and J gave up 14 bases; unmatched junction bases: 8. CDR1 and CDR2 (germline): MNHEY, SMNVEV (reference sequence). The CDR3 is made up of 15 amino acids. The CDR3 is CASSLSGLAGYPAYF. The DNA for the CDR3 is TGTGCCAGCAGTTTATCGGGACTAGCGGGATACCCGGCGTATTTT.

V and J are TRBV4-1 and TRBJ1-6, with TRBD1 matching over 8 bases. The CDR3 consists of 15 residues. The germline CDR1 and CDR2 sequences are MGHRA and YSYEKL. J lost 6 bases, V lost 3 bases, and 4 bases had no gene match. The CDR3, as DNA: TGCGCCAGCAGCCAGTCTACAGGGGGTAATTCACCCCTCCACTTT. Protein: CASSQSTGGNSPLHF.

The V and J genes are TRBV4-1 and TRBJ1-1, with TRBD1 identical over 9 bases. The CDR3 is made up of 17 amino acids. Per the germline V gene, CDR1 is MGHRA and CDR2 is YSYEKL. Trimming removed 6 bases from V and 6 bases from J; junction bases left unmatched: 17. CDR3: CASSPVTRHRGRAEAFF. The CDR3 region has the DNA TGCGCCAGCAGTCCCGTTACACGCCACAGGGGGCGCGCTGAAGCTTTCTTT.

This clone was seen repeatedly, ten times or more. The chain recombines TRBV27 with TRBJ2-6; no definite D call. Germline V gene data show CDR1 as MNHEY and CDR2 as SMNVEV (reference sequence). The CDR3 extends over 20 amino acids. Trimming pared 3 bases from V and 1 base from J, leaving 22 bases between. CDR3 in amino acids: CASSFRPTSSTDSGANVLTF. CDR3 sequence (DNA): TGTGCCAGCAGTTTCCGCCCCACGAGTTCAACAGATTCTGGGGCCAACGTCCTGACTTTC.

The V call is TRBV12-3 or TRBV12-4, the J call TRBJ2-5; D gene unclear. V lost 3 bases and J lost 0, with 5 bases in between. This CDR3 has 13 amino acids. CDR3 region: CASSFLYQETQYF. The CDR3 DNA sequence: TGTGCCAGCAGTTTCTTGTACCAAGAGACCCAGTACTTC.

J is TRBJ2-5 and V is TRBV4-1; D is uncertain. CDR1 is MGHRA, CDR2 YSYEKL, per germline. This CDR3 has 14 residues. V shed 1 base and J shed 1 base, with 7 bases lying between them. The CDR3 DNA reads as TGCGCCAGCAGCCAAGGCCCCAGCCAAGAGACCCAGTACTTC. This sequence encodes CASSQGPSQETQYF.

The chain couples TRBV7-8 to TRBJ1-2, with 12 bases aligning to TRBD1. CDR3 size: 14 residues. After removal of 3 bases from V and 8 bases from J, the junction contained 4 bases not matched to a gene. CDR1 and CDR2 (germline): SGHVS, FQNEAQ. The CDR3 is CASSFGTGGGGYTF. The CDR3 DNA follows: TGTGCCAGCAGCTTCGGGACAGGGGGCGGAGGCTACACCTTC.

This clone was observed a handful of times. The genes are TRBV11-2 and TRBJ2-1; 8 bases are shared with TRBD2. V lost 1 base, J lost 7 bases, and 3 bases stayed unmatched. Germline values: CDR1 SGHAT, CDR2 FQNNGV. This CDR3 region has 14 residues. The CDR3 DNA sequence: TGTGCCAGCAGCTTAGTAGCGGGGACAAATGAGCAGTTCTTC. This sequence encodes CASSLVAGTNEQFF.

This clone was detected once. V gene TRBV7-8 combines with J gene TRBJ2-1; D uncertain. Germline CDR1 reads SGHVS; CDR2 reads FQNEAQ. This CDR3 spans 16 amino acids. The V and J ends lost 0 bases and 6 bases respectively, with 15 bases between them. The CDR3 region has the DNA TGTGCCAGCAGCTTAGCGCACCGGAGAGCTTCCAATGAGCAGTTCTTC. Protein sequence: CASSLAHRRASNEQFF. Full variable domain (missing parts from reference TRBV7-8 and TRBJ2-1): GAGVSQSPRYKVAKRGQDVALRCDPISGHVSLFWYQQALGQGPEFLTYFQNEAQLDKSGLPSDRFFAERPEGSVSTLKIQRTQQEDSAVYLCASSLAHRRASNEQFFGPGTRLTVL.

The V gene is TRBV5-1, the J gene TRBJ1-2; D remains unclear. Trimming stripped 6 bases from V and 7 bases from J, with 16 bases between. CDR1 is SGHRS and CDR2 is YFSETQ in the germline V gene. The CDR3 runs to 13 residues. The CDR3 DNA reads as TGCGCCAGCACTCGGGGAGATTCGGGTGGCTACACCTTC. Its translation: CASTRGDSGGYTF.

The genes are TRBV19 and TRBJ1-5; D possibly corresponds to TRBD1 (6 bases). Germline CDR1 LNHDA, CDR2 SQIVND (reference sequence). CDR3 length equals 16 residues. Deletions cut 0 bases from V and 7 bases from J, with 16 bases between. CDR3 protein: CASSIEGEAGAQPQHF. DNA of the CDR3: TGTGCCAGTAGTATAGAGGGTGAGGCAGGGGCCCAGCCCCAGCATTTT.

The chain joins TRBV7-9 to TRBJ2-7, with a weak D call TRBD2 (5 bases). The CDR3 has 13 amino acids. The germline V and J ends were trimmed by 8 bases and 0 bases, with 11 bases remaining between them. CDR1 SEHNR and CDR2 FQNEAQ come from the germline V gene (reference sequence). CDR3 sequence reads: CASRSGYSYEQYF. In DNA form, the CDR3 reads TGTGCCAGCCGGAGCGGTTACTCCTACGAGCAGTACTTC. The entire variable domain, with the rest obtained from reference TRBV7-9 and TRBJ2-7, is as follows: DTGVSQNPRHKITKRGQNVTFRCDPISEHNRLYWYRQTLGQGPEFLTYFQNEAQLEKSRLLSDRFSAERPKGSFSTLEIQRTEQGDSAMYLCASRSGYSYEQYFGPGTRLTVT.

The rearrangement uses TRBV7-2 and TRBJ2-7; 14 nucleotides line up with TRBD2. J lost 6 bases, V lost 5 bases, and 6 bases had no gene match. The CDR3 is made up of 15 amino acids. Germline V CDR1 and CDR2: SGHTA, FQGNSA. The CDR3, as DNA: TGTGCCAGCAGCACCTCCGGGACTAGCGGGAGCGAGCAGTACTTC. It codes for CASSTSGTSGSEQYF.

The J gene is TRBJ2-7, the V gene TRBV5-4; TRBD1 aligns across 8 bases. This CDR3 region has 14 residues. J was trimmed by 1 base and V by 4 bases; bases with no gene match: 4. Germline-derived CDR1 and CDR2 are SGHNT and YYREEE (reference sequence). The CDR3 nucleotides are TGTGCCAGCAGCATCCGGGACAGGTCCTACGAGCAGTACTTC. Encoded protein: CASSIRDRSYEQYF. The full variable domain, completed using reference TRBV5-4 and TRBJ2-7, is ETGVTQSPTHLIKTRGQQVTLRCSSQSGHNTVSWYQQALGQGPQFIFQYYREEENGRGNFPPRFSGLQFPNYSSELNVNALELDDSALYLCASSIRDRSYEQYFGPGTRLTVT.

The chain combines TRBV10-3 with TRBJ2-5; TRBD1 agrees at 8 bases. This CDR3 comprises 15 residues. After removal of 6 bases from V and 5 bases from J, the junction contained 11 bases not matched to a gene. Per germline, CDR1 ENHRY and CDR2 SYGVKD. CDR3 DNA: TGTGCCATCAGCCGAGACAGGGGACGGGAGGAGACCCAGTACTTC. As protein: CAISRDRGREETQYF.

The chain employs TRBV28 and TRBJ1-5; D possibly corresponds to TRBD1 (5 bases). Trimming pared 6 bases from V and 9 bases from J, leaving 15 bases between. The CDR3 covers 13 residues. Germline V CDR1 and CDR2: MDHEN, SYDVKM. As DNA, the CDR3 is TGTGCCAGCAGCTCCTCGACAGATCGGCCCCAGCATTTT. Translation gives CASSSSTDRPQHF.

CDR3 sequence reads: CASSQGIGSPTYEQYF. Written as DNA, the CDR3 is TGTGCCAGCAGCCAAGGAATCGGGAGTCCTACCTACGAGCAGTACTTC. The rearrangement uses TRBV4-2 and TRBJ2-7; D may be TRBD2 (6 bases). The CDR3 spans 16 residues. Germline CDR1 reads LGHNA; CDR2 reads YNFKEQ. V was clipped by 1 base and J by 2 bases, with 15 bases between them.

This clone showed up just a few times. V is TRBV11-3 and J is TRBJ1-1; 11 positions match TRBD1. The CDR3 totals 16 residues. V trimming: 4 bases; J trimming: 7 bases; junction bases outside the gene matches: 11. Germline V gives CDR1 SGHNT, CDR2 YENEEA. The CDR3 sequence: CASSSRTGGGNVEAFF. For the CDR3, the DNA is TGTGCCAGCAGCTCTCGGACAGGGGGCGGTAATGTTGAAGCTTTCTTT.

The genes are TRBV4-2 and TRBJ2-1, with D possibly TRBD2 on 6 matching bases. V lost 4 bases to trimming and J lost 7 bases, with 20 bases between them. The CDR3 runs 16 residues. Looked up from germline, CDR1 is LGHNA and CDR2 is YNFKEQ. The CDR3 here is CASSREAGPVWNEQFF. CDR3 nucleotides: TGTGCCAGCAGCCGGGAGGCAGGGCCCGTTTGGAATGAGCAGTTCTTC.

The CDR3 DNA reads TGTGCCAGCAGCTCGGGACAGGTCTATGGCTACACCTTC. This translates into CASSSGQVYGYTF. The chain joins TRBV2 to TRBJ1-2, with 8 bases lining up with TRBD1. Germline V CDR1 and CDR2: SNHLY, FYNNEI. This CDR3 region has 13 residues. J was trimmed by 4 bases and V by 6 bases; bases with no gene match: 4.